The present T cell receptor (beta chain) was sequenced within a study of cytomegalovirus exposure and HLA in healthy donors. The germline gives CDR1 MNHNS, CDR2 SASEGT. V dropped 4 bases and J dropped 6; count of bases not matched to a gene: 7. The CDR3 has 15 amino acids. The data were produced by immunoSEQ multiplex PCR, yet TCRdb's version contains in-frame clones alone and is incomplete. The sample has hundreds of thousands of clones, around four fifths seen once. Sequenced: PBMCs. J is TRBJ2-3 and V is TRBV6-1, with TRBD2 matching over 10 bases. This TCR derives from a woman under 30 in good health and CMV-seronegative. This CDR3 reads CASSVSSGGRDTQYF. CDR3 sequence (DNA): TGTGCCAGCAGTGTCTCTAGCGGGGGCCGTGATACGCAGTATTTT.